Each of the 8 T cell receptor beta chains below was sequenced from the same sample in a study of patients and donors after allogeneic stem cell transplantation. One entry per CDR3 protein, called by TCRdb with MiXCR from the RT-PCR reads. This repertoire shows roughly 190,000 distinct CDR3 sequences, 40% to 45% found once; its top ten account for 33%. Sequenced: blood, either unsorted or a sorted T cell fraction (not recorded which). These receptors came from a human donor who was either an allogeneic HSCT recipient or a stem cell or donor lymphocyte infusion donor (not recorded which). It is not recorded whose cells these are; they may come from a transplant donor.

The J gene is TRBJ2-3, the V gene TRBV6-2 or TRBV6-3; TRBD1 matches at 9 bases. The CDR3 has 15 residues. After removal of 2 bases from V and 4 bases from J, the junction contained 4 bases not matched to a gene. In germline, CDR1 is MNHEY, CDR2 SVGEGT. The CDR3 DNA reads TGTGCCAGCAGTTACGCGGGACAGGGATCAGATACGCAGTATTTT. This translates into CASSYAGQGSDTQYF.

This clonotype is a singleton in its sample. The rearrangement links TRBV7-2 to TRBJ2-2; D is uncertain. The germline V gene has CDR1 SGHTA and CDR2 FQGNSA. The CDR3 consists of 16 residues. The V gene lost 4 bases and the J gene lost 0 bases, with 12 bases spanning the gap. In DNA form, the CDR3 reads TGTGCCAGCAGCTCGTGGACCAAGACGAACACCGGGGAGCTGTTTTTT. This gives the protein CASSSWTKTNTGELFF.

The J gene is TRBJ1-1, the V gene TRBV28, with 8 positions matching TRBD1. V gave up 4 bases and J gave up 0 bases; unmatched junction bases: 7. Germline CDR1 MDHEN, CDR2 SYDVKM. CDR3 size: 16 residues. The CDR3 is CASSSPRQGMNTEAFF. In nucleotides, the CDR3 is TGTGCCAGCAGTTCCCCCCGACAGGGGATGAACACTGAAGCTTTCTTT.

This clonotype has more than one count but fewer than ten. The chain combines TRBV5-1 with TRBJ1-1; no reliable D call. Per germline, CDR1 SGHRS and CDR2 YFSETQ. This CDR3 is 15 amino acids long. Trimming stripped 0 bases from V and 2 bases from J, with 11 bases between. DNA of the CDR3: TGCGCCAGCAGCTTGGAAGGTAGGACTAACACTGAAGCTTTCTTT. This sequence encodes CASSLEGRTNTEAFF.

Comments on this clonotype: One end of the junction varies from germline; a read error may be responsible. This sequence joins TRBV12-3 or TRBV12-4 and TRBJ2-5; TRBD2 aligns across 8 bases. This CDR3 is built from 15 residues. The chain's CDR3 is CASTYESSGKETRYF. The CDR3 DNA is TGTGCCAGCACGTACGAGAGTAGCGGGAAAGAGACCCGGTACTTC.

V gene TRBV20-1 combines with J gene TRBJ1-2; 8 bases line up with TRBD1. V shed 6 bases and J 2 bases; nucleotides not matched to a gene: 5. CDR1 and CDR2 (germline): DFQATT, SNEGSKA (reference sequence). The CDR3 consists of 13 residues. DNA of the CDR3: TGCAGTGCGAGACAGGGGTCCAACTATGGCTACACCTTC. Protein product: CSARQGSNYGYTF.

The genes are TRBV4-2 and TRBJ2-2; 8 nucleotides agree with TRBD2. This CDR3 has 19 amino acids. V gave up 0 bases and J gave up 6 bases; unmatched junction bases: 15. Germline V gene sequence: CDR1 LGHNA, CDR2 YNFKEQ. The CDR3 sequence: CASSQDERGMPRGSGELFF. The CDR3 nucleotides read TGTGCCAGCAGCCAAGACGAGCGGGGGATGCCTAGGGGATCCGGGGAGCTGTTTTTT.

This clonotype was counted once. V is TRBV20-1 and J is TRBJ2-7; 9 positions agree with TRBD2. With 3 bases clipped from V and 3 bases from J, the junction kept 3 bases outside the gene matches. There are 13 residues in the CDR3. Germline loops: CDR1 DFQATT, CDR2 SNEGSKA (reference sequence). CDR3 region: CSASLAGLYEQYF. Here the CDR3 DNA reads TGCAGTGCTAGCCTAGCGGGGCTCTACGAGCAGTACTTC.